This T cell receptor (beta chain) was captured by sequencing in a study of blood T cell repertoires in COVID-19. Overall study: The United States, Italy and Spain provided the acute and convalescent COVID-19 samples. T cells, B-cell-depleted T cells, or PBMCs supplied cDNA or gDNA.

This clone showed up just a few times. In the authors' workflow: Amplification from reference gene primers served as the basis for estimated nucleated cell counts. Method: immunoSEQ multiplex PCR; TCRdb's copy keeps in-frame clones and lacks some. That table supplies the V and J calls and clone size; D and trimming were determined from the DNA. The sample shows approximately 280,000 clones, 88% of them seen only once. In germline, CDR1 is LNHDA, CDR2 SQIVND (reference sequence). V lost 7 bases, J lost 11 bases, and 18 bases lay in between. This CDR3 contains 14 residues. Input material: peripheral blood. The TCR originated in a man between 18 and 29 years old with active or convalescent COVID-19. The chain joins TRBV19 to TRBJ1-6, with D perhaps TRBD1 (6 bases). CDR3 bases: TGTGCCAGTAAAGAGGGTTACGGGACACCACCCCTCCACTTT. This sequence encodes CASKEGYGTPPLHF.